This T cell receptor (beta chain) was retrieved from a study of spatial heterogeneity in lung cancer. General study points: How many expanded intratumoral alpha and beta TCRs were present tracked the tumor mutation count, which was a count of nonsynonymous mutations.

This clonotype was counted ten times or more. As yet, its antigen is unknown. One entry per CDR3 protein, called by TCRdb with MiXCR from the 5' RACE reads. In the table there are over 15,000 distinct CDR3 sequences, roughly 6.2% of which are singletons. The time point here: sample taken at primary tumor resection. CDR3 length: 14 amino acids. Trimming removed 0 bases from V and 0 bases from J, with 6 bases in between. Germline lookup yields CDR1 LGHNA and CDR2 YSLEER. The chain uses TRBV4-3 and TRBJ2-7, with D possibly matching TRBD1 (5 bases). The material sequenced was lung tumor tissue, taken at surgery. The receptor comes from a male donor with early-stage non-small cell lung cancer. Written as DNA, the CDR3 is TGCGCCAGCAGCCAAGATAGGGGCTCCTACGAGCAGTACTTC. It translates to CASSQDRGSYEQYF.